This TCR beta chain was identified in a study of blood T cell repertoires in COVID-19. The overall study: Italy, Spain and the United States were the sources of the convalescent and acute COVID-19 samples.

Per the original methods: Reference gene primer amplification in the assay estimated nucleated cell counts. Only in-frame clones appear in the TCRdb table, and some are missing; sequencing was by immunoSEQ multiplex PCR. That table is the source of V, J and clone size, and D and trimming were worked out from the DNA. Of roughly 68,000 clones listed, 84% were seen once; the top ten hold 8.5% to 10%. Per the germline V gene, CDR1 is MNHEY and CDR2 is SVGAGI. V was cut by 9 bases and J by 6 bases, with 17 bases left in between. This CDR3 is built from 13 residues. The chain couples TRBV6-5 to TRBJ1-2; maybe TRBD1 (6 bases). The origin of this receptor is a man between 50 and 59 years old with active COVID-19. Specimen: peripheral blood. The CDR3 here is CASRWTDRDGYTF. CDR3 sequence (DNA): TGTGCCAGTAGGTGGACAGACCGGGATGGCTACACCTTC.